Described below is a single T cell receptor (beta chain) sequence and its context. Libraries were prepared by immunoSEQ multiplex PCR; TCRdb keeps only in-frame clonotypes and omits some of them. The sample yields about 350,000 clones, 85% to 90% seen once. The CDR3 totals 15 residues. Per germline, CDR1 SGHAT and CDR2 FQNNGV. Losses at the gene ends were 5 bases for V and 4 bases for J; bases not matched to a gene: 6. This entry is derived from a study of blood T cell repertoires in COVID-19. The chain recombines TRBV11-2 with TRBJ2-5; 11 bases match TRBD2. Specimen: peripheral blood. The source is a woman between 45 and 60 years old with COVID-19, enrolled during active disease. Written as DNA, the CDR3 is TGTGCCAGCAGCGTAACTAGCGGGAGAGCAGAGACCCAGTACTTC. Its translation is CASSVTSGRAETQYF.